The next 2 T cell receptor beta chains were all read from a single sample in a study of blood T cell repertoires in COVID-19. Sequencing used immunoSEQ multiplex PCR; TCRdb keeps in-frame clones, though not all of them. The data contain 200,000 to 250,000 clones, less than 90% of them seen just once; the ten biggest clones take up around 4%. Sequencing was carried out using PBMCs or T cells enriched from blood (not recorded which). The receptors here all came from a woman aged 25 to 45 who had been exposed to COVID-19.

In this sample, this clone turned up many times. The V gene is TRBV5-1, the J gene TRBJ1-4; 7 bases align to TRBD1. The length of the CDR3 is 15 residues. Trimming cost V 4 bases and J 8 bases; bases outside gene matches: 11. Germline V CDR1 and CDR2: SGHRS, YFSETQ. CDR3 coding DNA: TGCGCCAGCAGCCTCTCCGTAGGGGACAGCGAAAAACTGTTTTTT. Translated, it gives CASSLSVGDSEKLFF.

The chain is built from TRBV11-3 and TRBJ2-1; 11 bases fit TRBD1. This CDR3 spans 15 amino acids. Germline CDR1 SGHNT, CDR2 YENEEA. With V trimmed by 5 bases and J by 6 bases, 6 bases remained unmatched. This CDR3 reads CASSPSGTGGNEQFF. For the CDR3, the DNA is TGTGCCAGCAGCCCCTCCGGGACAGGGGGCAATGAGCAGTTCTTC.